The present TCR beta chain was sequenced within a study of human T cells and chemical hapten exposure. Study-wide background: Per-sample TCR yields varied mainly from small pooled library volume differences. Findings and limits, study-wide: Following DPC sensitization, TCRs present above 1 in 1000 frequency showed no change.

Library preparation tagged each individual cDNA molecule with a unique molecular identifier. Study processing details: Across samples, TCR counts had a median of about 88,000 and ranged from about 20,000 to 750,000. Via MiXCR, TCRdb re-called the 5' RACE reads, giving one row per CDR3 protein. The V and J calls, along with clone size, are taken from TCRdb and not from the paper's own processing. The sample holds under 150,000 distinct CDR3 sequences, 15% to 20% seen once. The V gene lost 1 base and the J gene lost 2 bases, with 6 bases spanning the gap. The CDR3 consists of 13 residues. Germline V gene data show CDR1 as GTSNPN and CDR2 as SVGIG (reference sequence). Extraction yielded total RNA from whole blood (unfractionated). This clonotype showed up just a few times. Its matching antigen is unknown.

The clonotype originates from a human donor in good health. J is TRBJ2-1 and V is TRBV30, with D possibly matching TRBD1 (6 bases). The DNA for the CDR3 is TGTGCCTGGAGTGGACAGGCCTACAATGAGCAGTTCTTC. Translating it yields CAWSGQAYNEQFF.